A single sample is the source of the 15 T cell receptor beta chains below, sequenced in a study of Ad26.COV2.S vaccination and SARS-CoV-2 variants. The treatment was: over 15 received Ad26.COV2.S at low or high dose, single or two shots; 5 received placebo; per-sample allocation not given. Collection of samples fell on day 63 after the first vaccine or placebo injection. The protocol was immunoSEQ multiplex PCR, while the TCRdb copy is restricted to in-frame clones and leaves out a portion. The table records 400,000 to 450,000 clones, 80% to 95% of them present only once. The sequences come from peripheral blood, collected in a trial of Ad26.COV2.S vaccine versus placebo. The receptors were gathered from a person between 18 and 59 years old who received the Ad26.COV2.S COVID-19 vaccine or a placebo.

The table lists this clone with a few counts. The chain employs TRBV9 and TRBJ2-2; a possible D gene is TRBD1 (6 bases). CDR1 is SGDLS and CDR2 is YYNGEE in the germline V gene. V was clipped by 1 base and J by 2 bases, with 9 bases between them. The CDR3 spans 15 residues. CDR3 residues: CASSVTGINTGELFF. The CDR3 region has the DNA TGTGCCAGCAGCGTAACAGGGATCAACACCGGGGAGCTGTTTTTT.

The chain combines TRBV13 with TRBJ1-6, with a weak D call TRBD1 (6 bases). In germline, CDR1 is PRHDT, CDR2 FYEKMQ (reference sequence). Trimming took 3 bases from V and 0 from J, leaving 9 bases between them. The CDR3 runs to 16 residues. CDR3 sequence: CASSFLGGSYNSPLHF. For the CDR3, the DNA is TGTGCCAGCAGCTTCCTAGGGGGCTCCTATAATTCACCCCTCCACTTT.

The chain is built from TRBV27 and TRBJ1-4, with 11 bases matching TRBD1. This CDR3 spans 15 amino acids. The J segment lost 6 bases and the V segment lost 4 bases, leaving 4 bases of the junction unmatched. Germline CDR1 and CDR2: MNHEY and SMNVEV (reference sequence). The CDR3 region is CASSSRTGGHEKLFF. The CDR3 coding sequence is TGTGCCAGCAGTTCTCGGACAGGGGGCCATGAAAAACTGTTTTTT.

The chain couples TRBV7-9 to TRBJ1-6, with D unresolved. The germline gives CDR1 SEHNR, CDR2 FQNEAQ (reference sequence). The CDR3 consists of 12 residues. Trimming cost V 1 base and J 8 bases, with 3 bases left between them. The CDR3 DNA follows: TGTGCCAGCAGCTTAGACGATTCACCCCTCCACTTT. Its protein is CASSLDDSPLHF.

V is TRBV28 and J is TRBJ1-1; the D gene is possibly TRBD1 (5 bases). Germline values: CDR1 MDHEN, CDR2 SYDVKM. CDR3 size: 12 residues. Trimming shortened V by 5 bases and J by 9 bases, and 13 bases separated the two germline ends. CDR3 sequence (DNA): TGTGCCAGCAGTCTAAACCCGGGGCAAGCTTTCTTT. It encodes CASSLNPGQAFF.

This chain joins TRBV20-1 and TRBJ2-2, with 9 nucleotides matching TRBD2. This CDR3 has 15 amino acids. V gave up 3 bases and J gave up 4 bases; unmatched junction bases: 6. Germline V lookup: CDR1 DFQATT, CDR2 SNEGSKA (reference sequence). The CDR3 DNA reads as TGCAGTGCTAGTACTCCGACTAGCGGCACCGGGGAGCTGTTTTTT. Protein: CSASTPTSGTGELFF.

The gene calls are TRBV5-1 and TRBJ2-2; D gene unclear. The V end lost 4 bases, the J end lost 2 bases, and 12 bases lay between the germline ends. Per germline, CDR1 SGHRS and CDR2 YFSETQ. The CDR3 has 15 amino acids. The CDR3 coding sequence is TGCGCCAGCAGCCCGGACCAGGAAAACACCGGGGAGCTGTTTTTT. This translates into CASSPDQENTGELFF.

CDR3 region: CASSQGDRRDTQYF. CDR3 nucleotides: TGCGCCAGCAGCCAAGGGGACAGGAGGGATACGCAGTATTTT. The rearrangement links TRBV4-3 to TRBJ2-3; 8 bases fit TRBD1. This CDR3 is built from 14 residues. Germline V gene data show CDR1 as LGHNA and CDR2 as YSLEER. With V trimmed by 1 base and J by 6 bases, 3 bases remained unmatched.

This clone was counted a single time. The chain recombines TRBV7-2 with TRBJ2-7; 10 positions match TRBD2. This CDR3 has 14 amino acids. Germline CDR1 SGHTA, CDR2 FQGNSA. The J segment lost 2 bases and the V segment lost 4 bases, leaving 2 bases of the junction unmatched. CDR3 amino acids: CASSWTSGTYEQYF. CDR3 bases: TGTGCCAGCAGCTGGACTAGCGGCACCTACGAGCAGTACTTC.

V gene TRBV27 combines with J gene TRBJ2-6; TRBD2 matches at 13 bases. The CDR3 extends over 19 amino acids. Germline trimming cut 4 bases from V and 0 bases from J; bases unmatched to any gene: 6. Germline loops: CDR1 MNHEY, CDR2 SMNVEV (reference sequence). The CDR3 is CASSSRTSGGYSGANVLTF. CDR3 nucleotides: TGTGCCAGCAGTTCCCGGACTAGCGGGGGTTACTCTGGGGCCAACGTCCTGACTTTC.

The chain uses TRBV9 and TRBJ2-7; weak D call: TRBD1 (6 bases). The CDR3 covers 13 residues. Germline-derived CDR1 and CDR2 are SGDLS and YYNGEE. V dropped 3 bases and J dropped 6 bases, with 13 bases sitting between them. CDR3 nucleotide sequence: TGTGCCAGCAGCGCCGATATAGGGGGCGAGCAGTACTTC. Its translation: CASSADIGGEQYF.

The chain carries TRBV10-1 and TRBJ2-1; tentatively, D is TRBD1 (6 bases). V lost 1 base and J lost 2, with 9 bases in between. The length of the CDR3 is 15 residues. Germline V lookup: CDR1 WNHNN, CDR2 SYGVQD (reference sequence). The chain's CDR3 is CASSELAGAYNEQFF. CDR3 bases: TGCGCCAGCAGTGAGTTGGCAGGGGCCTACAATGAGCAGTTCTTC.

This clone was detected only once. The chain uses TRBV12-5 and TRBJ1-1; D gene uncertain. The V and J ends lost 3 bases and 5 bases respectively, with 16 bases between them. This CDR3 is 15 amino acids long. Germline V gene lookup returns CDR1 LGHNT and CDR2 FRNRAP. The CDR3 spells CASGLQRARGTEAFF. The CDR3 region has the DNA TGTGCTAGTGGTTTACAGAGGGCAAGAGGAACTGAAGCTTTCTTT.

In DNA, the CDR3 is TGCAGTGCTAGTGCAGCTATTACAGGGGGCGAGTCCTACGAGCAGTACTTC. Its protein is CSASAAITGGESYEQYF. J is TRBJ2-7 and V is TRBV20-1; 9 positions agree with TRBD1. The CDR3 loop spans 17 amino acids. Germline CDR1 is DFQATT and CDR2 is SNEGSKA (reference sequence). Unmatched junction bases numbered 13, after V lost 3 bases and J lost 1 base.

The chain joins TRBV5-1 to TRBJ1-1; D might be TRBD1 (6 bases). The CDR3 spans 14 residues. The germline V gene has CDR1 SGHRS and CDR2 YFSETQ. Trimming shortened V by 4 bases and J by 3 bases, and 13 bases separated the two germline ends. The CDR3 nucleotides read TGCGCCAGCAGCCTAAAGGGGGAGGACACTGAAGCTTTCTTT. It yields the protein CASSLKGEDTEAFF.